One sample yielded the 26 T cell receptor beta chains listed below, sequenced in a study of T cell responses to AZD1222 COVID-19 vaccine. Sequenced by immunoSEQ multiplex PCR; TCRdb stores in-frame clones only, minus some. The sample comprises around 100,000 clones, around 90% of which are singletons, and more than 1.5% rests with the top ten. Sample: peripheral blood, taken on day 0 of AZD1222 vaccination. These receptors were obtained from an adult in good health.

In DNA form, the CDR3 reads TGTGCTCCCCAGGGGTCTCCGGGCTACACCTTC. Translating gives CAPQGSPGYTF. The chain is built from TRBV12-3 or TRBV12-4 and TRBJ1-2; TRBD1 might be the D (6 bases). There are 11 residues in the CDR3.

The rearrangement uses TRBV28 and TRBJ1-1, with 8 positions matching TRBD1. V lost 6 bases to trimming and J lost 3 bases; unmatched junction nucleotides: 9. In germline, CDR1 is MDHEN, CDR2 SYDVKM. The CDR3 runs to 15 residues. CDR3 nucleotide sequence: TGTGCCAGCAGCCCCCAGACAGGGGCGGACACTGAAGCTTTCTTT. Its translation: CASSPQTGADTEAFF.

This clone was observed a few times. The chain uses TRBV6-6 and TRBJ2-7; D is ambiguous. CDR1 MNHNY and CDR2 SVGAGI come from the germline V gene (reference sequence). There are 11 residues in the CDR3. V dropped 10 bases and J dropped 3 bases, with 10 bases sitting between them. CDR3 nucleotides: TGTGCCACTCGGGCGTTCTACGAGCAGTACTTC. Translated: CATRAFYEQYF.

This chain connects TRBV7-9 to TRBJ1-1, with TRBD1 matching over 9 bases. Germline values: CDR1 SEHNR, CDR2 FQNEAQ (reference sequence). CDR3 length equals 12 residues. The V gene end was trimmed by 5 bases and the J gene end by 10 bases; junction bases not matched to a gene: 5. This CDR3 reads CASSTGGSGAFF. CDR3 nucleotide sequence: TGTGCCAGCAGCACAGGGGGCTCGGGAGCTTTCTTT. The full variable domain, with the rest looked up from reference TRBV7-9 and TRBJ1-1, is DTGVSQNPRHKITKRGQNVTFRCDPISEHNRLYWYRQTLGQGPEFLTYFQNEAQLEKSRLLSDRFSAERPKGSFSTLEIQRTEQGDSAMYLCASSTGGSGAFFGQGTRLTVV.

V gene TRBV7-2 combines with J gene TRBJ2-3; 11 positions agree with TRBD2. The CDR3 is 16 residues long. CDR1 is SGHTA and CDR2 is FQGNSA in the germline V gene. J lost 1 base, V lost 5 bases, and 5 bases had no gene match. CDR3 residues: CASSPGGLAGTDTQYF. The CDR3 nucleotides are TGTGCCAGCAGCCCAGGGGGACTAGCGGGCACAGATACGCAGTATTTT.

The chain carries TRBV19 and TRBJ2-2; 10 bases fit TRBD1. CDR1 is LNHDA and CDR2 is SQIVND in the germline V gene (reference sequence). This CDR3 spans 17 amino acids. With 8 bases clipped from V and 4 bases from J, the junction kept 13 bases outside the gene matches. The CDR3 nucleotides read TGTGCCAGTTCGTTACTGACAGGGGGCGATTTCACCGGGGAGCTGTTTTTT. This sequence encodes CASSLLTGGDFTGELFF.

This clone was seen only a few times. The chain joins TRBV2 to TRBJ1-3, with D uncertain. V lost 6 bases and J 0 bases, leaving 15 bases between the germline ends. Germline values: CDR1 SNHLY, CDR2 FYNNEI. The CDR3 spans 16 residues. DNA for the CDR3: TGTGCCAGCAGAGAACTCGTAGGGATCTCTGGAAACACCATATATTTT. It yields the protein CASRELVGISGNTIYF.

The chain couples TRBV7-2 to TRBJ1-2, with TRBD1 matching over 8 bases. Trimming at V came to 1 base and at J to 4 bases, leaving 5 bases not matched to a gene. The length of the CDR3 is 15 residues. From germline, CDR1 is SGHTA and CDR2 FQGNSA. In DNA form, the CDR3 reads TGTGCCAGCAGCTTAGAGGACAGGGTAACCTATGGCTACACCTTC. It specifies CASSLEDRVTYGYTF.

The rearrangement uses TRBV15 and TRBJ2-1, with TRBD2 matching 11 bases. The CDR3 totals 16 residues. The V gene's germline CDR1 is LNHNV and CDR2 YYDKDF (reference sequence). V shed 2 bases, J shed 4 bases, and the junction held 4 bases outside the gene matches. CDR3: CATSRLTSGSYNEQFF. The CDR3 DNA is TGTGCCACCAGCAGACTCACTAGCGGGAGTTACAATGAGCAGTTCTTC. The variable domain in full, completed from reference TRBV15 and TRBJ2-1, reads DAMVIQNPRYQVTQFGKPVTLSCSQTLNHNVMYWYQQKSSQAPKLLFHYYDKDFNNEADTPDNFQSRRPNTSFCFLDIRSPGLGDTAMYLCATSRLTSGSYNEQFFGPGTRLTVL.

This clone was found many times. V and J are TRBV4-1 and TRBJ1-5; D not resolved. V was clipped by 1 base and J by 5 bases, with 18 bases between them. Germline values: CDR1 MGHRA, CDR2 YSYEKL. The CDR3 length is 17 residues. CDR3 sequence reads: CASSQVDMGFTYQPQHF. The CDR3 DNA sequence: TGCGCCAGCAGCCAAGTTGATATGGGGTTTACTTATCAGCCCCAGCATTTT.

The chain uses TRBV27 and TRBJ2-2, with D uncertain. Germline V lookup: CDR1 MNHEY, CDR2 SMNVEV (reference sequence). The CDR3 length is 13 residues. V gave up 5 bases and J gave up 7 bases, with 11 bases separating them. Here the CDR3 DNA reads TGTGCCAGCAGTCCTAATTTTTACGGGGAGCTGTTTTTT. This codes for CASSPNFYGELFF.

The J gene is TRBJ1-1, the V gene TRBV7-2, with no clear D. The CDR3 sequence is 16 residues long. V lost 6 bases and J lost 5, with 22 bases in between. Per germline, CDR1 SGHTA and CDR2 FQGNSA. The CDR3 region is CASSPNGQEVYTEAFF. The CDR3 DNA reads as TGTGCCAGCAGTCCTAATGGGCAGGAGGTTTATACTGAAGCTTTCTTT.

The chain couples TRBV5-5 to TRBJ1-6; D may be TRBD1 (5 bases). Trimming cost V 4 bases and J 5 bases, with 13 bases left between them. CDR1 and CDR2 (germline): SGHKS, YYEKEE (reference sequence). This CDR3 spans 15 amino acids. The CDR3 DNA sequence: TGTGCCAGCAGCCTTTCGGGACCAAATAATTCACCCCTCCACTTT. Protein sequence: CASSLSGPNNSPLHF.

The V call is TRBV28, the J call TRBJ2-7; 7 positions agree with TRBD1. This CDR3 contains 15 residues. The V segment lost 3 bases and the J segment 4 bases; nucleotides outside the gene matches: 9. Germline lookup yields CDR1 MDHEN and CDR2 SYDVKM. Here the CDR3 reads CASSFKGTALYEQYF. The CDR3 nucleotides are TGTGCCAGCAGTTTTAAGGGGACAGCCCTTTACGAGCAGTACTTC.

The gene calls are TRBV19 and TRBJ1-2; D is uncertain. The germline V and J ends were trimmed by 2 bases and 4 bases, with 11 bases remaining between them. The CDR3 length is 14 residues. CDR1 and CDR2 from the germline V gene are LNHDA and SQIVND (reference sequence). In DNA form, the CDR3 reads TGTGCCAGTAGTATATGGCCCTCGGGCTATGGCTACACCTTC. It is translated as CASSIWPSGYGYTF.

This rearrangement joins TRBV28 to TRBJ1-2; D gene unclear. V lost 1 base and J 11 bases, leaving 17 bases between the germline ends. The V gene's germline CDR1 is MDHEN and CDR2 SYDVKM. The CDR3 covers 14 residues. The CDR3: CASSLSGRRMGYTF. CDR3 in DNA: TGTGCCAGCAGTTTATCCGGGAGAAGGATGGGGTACACCTTC.

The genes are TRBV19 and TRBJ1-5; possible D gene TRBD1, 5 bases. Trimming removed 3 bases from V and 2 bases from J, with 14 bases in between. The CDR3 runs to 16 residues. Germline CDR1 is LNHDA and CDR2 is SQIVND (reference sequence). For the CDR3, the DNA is TGTGCCAGTAGTATGGGGGGGGTGTCCGGCAATCAGCCCCAGCATTTT. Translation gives CASSMGGVSGNQPQHF. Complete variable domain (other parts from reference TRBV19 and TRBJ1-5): DGGITQSPKYLFRKEGQNVTLSCEQNLNHDAMYWYRQDPGQGLRLIYYSQIVNDFQKGDIAEGYSVSREKKESFPLTVTSAQKNPTAFYLCASSMGGVSGNQPQHFGDGTRLSIL.

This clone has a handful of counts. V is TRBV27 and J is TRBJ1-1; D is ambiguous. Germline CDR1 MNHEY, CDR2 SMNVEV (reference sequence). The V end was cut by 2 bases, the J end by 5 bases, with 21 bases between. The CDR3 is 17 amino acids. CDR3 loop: CASSLRRKPERETEAFF. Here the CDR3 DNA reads TGTGCCAGCAGTTTACGGAGGAAGCCAGAGAGGGAAACTGAAGCTTTCTTT.

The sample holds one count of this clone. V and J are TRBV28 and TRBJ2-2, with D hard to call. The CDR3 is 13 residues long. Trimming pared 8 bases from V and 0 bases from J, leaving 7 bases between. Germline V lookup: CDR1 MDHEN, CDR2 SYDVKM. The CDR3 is CASVRPNTGELFF. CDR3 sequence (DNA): TGTGCCAGCGTTCGGCCGAACACCGGGGAGCTGTTTTTT.

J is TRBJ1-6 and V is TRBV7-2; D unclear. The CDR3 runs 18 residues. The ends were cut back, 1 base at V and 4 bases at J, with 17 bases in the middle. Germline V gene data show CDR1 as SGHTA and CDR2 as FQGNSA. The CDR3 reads CASSLGLGAAKYNSPLHF. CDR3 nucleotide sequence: TGTGCCAGCAGCTTAGGGTTGGGCGCCGCTAAGTATAATTCACCCCTCCACTTT.

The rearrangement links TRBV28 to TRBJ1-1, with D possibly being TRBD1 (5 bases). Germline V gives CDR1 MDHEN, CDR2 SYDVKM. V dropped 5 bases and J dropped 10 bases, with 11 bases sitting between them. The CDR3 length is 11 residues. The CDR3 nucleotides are TGTGCCAGCAGTAGACAGATTGCAGCTTTCTTT. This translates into CASSRQIAAFF.

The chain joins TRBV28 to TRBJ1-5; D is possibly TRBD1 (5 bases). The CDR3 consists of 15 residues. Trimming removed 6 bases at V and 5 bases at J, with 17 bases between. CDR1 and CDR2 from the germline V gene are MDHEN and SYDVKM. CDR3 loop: CASRLPLGPDQPQHF. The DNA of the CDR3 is TGTGCCAGCAGGCTCCCCTTGGGGCCAGATCAGCCCCAGCATTTT. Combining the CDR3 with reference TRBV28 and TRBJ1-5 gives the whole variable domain DVKVTQSSRYLVKRTGEKVFLECVQDMDHENMFWYRQDPGLGLRLIYFSYDVKMKEKGDIPEGYSVSREKKERFSLILESASTNQTSMYLCASRLPLGPDQPQHFGDGTRLSIL.

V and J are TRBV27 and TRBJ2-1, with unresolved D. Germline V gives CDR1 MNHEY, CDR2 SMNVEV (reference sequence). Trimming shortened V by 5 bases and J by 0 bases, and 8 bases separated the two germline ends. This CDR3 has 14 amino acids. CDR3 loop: CASSNRDSYNEQFF. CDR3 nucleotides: TGTGCCAGCAGTAATAGGGACTCCTACAATGAGCAGTTCTTC.

The CDR3 reads CASSNHNQPQHF. The DNA for the CDR3 is TGTGCCAGTAGTAACCATAATCAGCCCCAGCATTTT. The V call is TRBV19, the J call TRBJ1-5, with D hard to call. The germline V gene has CDR1 LNHDA and CDR2 SQIVND (reference sequence). V shed 4 bases and J shed 4 bases, with 5 bases lying between them. The CDR3 covers 12 residues.

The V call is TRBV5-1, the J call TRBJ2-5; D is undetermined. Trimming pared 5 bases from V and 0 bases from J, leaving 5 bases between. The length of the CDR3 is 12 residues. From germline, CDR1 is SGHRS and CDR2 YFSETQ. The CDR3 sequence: CASRMDQETQYF. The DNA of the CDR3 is TGCGCCAGCAGAATGGACCAAGAGACCCAGTACTTC.

CDR3 sequence: CATRINRDNTGELFF. The CDR3 DNA follows: TGTGCCACCAGGATAAATAGGGACAACACCGGGGAGCTGTTTTTT. This chain joins TRBV15 and TRBJ2-2; D may correspond to TRBD1 or TRBD2 (5 bases each). Trimming took 6 bases from V and 2 from J, leaving 13 bases between them. The CDR3 loop spans 15 amino acids. Germline V lookup: CDR1 LNHNV, CDR2 YYDKDF (reference sequence).